The rows below give T cell receptor beta chains drawn from one sample of a study of cytomegalovirus exposure and HLA in healthy donors. TCRdb's copy holds only in-frame clones and misses some; the assay was immunoSEQ multiplex PCR. The table records some 120,000 clones, around two thirds of them present only once. Material: PBMCs. The receptors stem from a man aged 60 to 69 in good health and CMV-seropositive. Both conserved end residues are trimmed from each CDR3. The order of the fields is CDR3 protein, J gene, V gene.

cdr3_aa: ASSLGTSGGNTQY
j_call: TRBJ2-3
v_call: TRBV11-3

cdr3_aa: ASRSGGGTEAF
j_call: TRBJ1-1
v_call: TRBV28

cdr3_aa: ASSLDRQGDYEQY
j_call: TRBJ2-7
v_call: TRBV11-2

cdr3_aa: ASSRREGDTGELF
j_call: TRBJ2-2
v_call: TRBV11-2

cdr3_aa: ASSAYDRDTEAF
j_call: TRBJ1-1
v_call: TRBV6-4

cdr3_aa: ASAGQLADNEQF
j_call: TRBJ2-1
v_call: TRBV9

cdr3_aa: ASSSEWAGGVNEQF
j_call: TRBJ2-1
v_call: TRBV5-6

cdr3_aa: ASSEGSGGRTDTQY
j_call: TRBJ2-3
v_call: TRBV25-1

cdr3_aa: ASSLFGQGIN
j_call: TRBJ1-6
v_call: TRBV28

cdr3_aa: ASSTRTGFNEQF
j_call: TRBJ2-1
v_call: TRBV9

cdr3_aa: ASSQGDTQY
j_call: TRBJ2-3
v_call: TRBV2

cdr3_aa: ASSYGLTNTEAF
j_call: TRBJ1-1
v_call: TRBV6-5

cdr3_aa: ASSSGTVQETQY
j_call: TRBJ2-5
v_call: TRBV6-5